These 14 T cell receptor beta chains were sequenced from one sample in a study of blood T cell repertoires in COVID-19. Data came from immunoSEQ multiplex PCR; TCRdb stores just in-frame clones and leaves some out. The sample consists of approximately 120,000 clones, around 77% of them appearing once. Sequencing was done on a sample of peripheral blood. Source of these receptors: a human donor in a cohort sampled during active COVID-19.

The genes are TRBV6-5 and TRBJ2-7; a weak D match, TRBD1 (6 bases). CDR3 length: 11 residues. Germline CDR1 and CDR2: MNHEY and SVGAGI. V was pared by 6 bases and J by 5 bases, with 8 bases between. DNA for the CDR3: TGTGCCAGCAGCCACAGGGACGAGCAGTACTTC. Its translation is CASSHRDEQYF.

The chain is built from TRBV6-5 and TRBJ2-7; D perhaps matches TRBD1 (6 bases). CDR1 is MNHEY, CDR2 SVGAGI, per germline. The ends were cut back, 2 bases at V and 5 bases at J, with 13 bases in the middle. CDR3 size: 14 residues. CDR3 nucleotides: TGTGCCAGCAGTTACGGCAGGGGTAACGACGAGCAGTACTTC. Protein product: CASSYGRGNDEQYF.

The rearrangement links TRBV18 to TRBJ1-5; 9 bases are a match to TRBD1. CDR3 length: 15 residues. Trimming took 3 bases from V and 2 from J; bases not matched to a gene: 2. Germline CDR1 and CDR2: KGHSH and LQKENI. For the CDR3, the DNA is TGTGCCAGCTCACCCGACAGGGGGGGCAATCAGCCCCAGCATTTT. Protein: CASSPDRGGNQPQHF.

V gene TRBV30 combines with J gene TRBJ2-1; 9 bases fit TRBD2. The germline gives CDR1 GTSNPN, CDR2 SVGIG (reference sequence). This CDR3 spans 13 amino acids. Trimming took 2 bases from V and 6 from J; bases not matched to a gene: 2. CDR3 bases: TGTGCCTGGAGTTCAGCGGGGGGCAATGAGCAGTTCTTC. This encodes CAWSSAGGNEQFF.

This clone was seen a handful of times. This sequence joins TRBV3-1 (or the pseudogene TRBV3-2) and TRBJ2-2, with D possibly TRBD1 on 6 matching bases. The CDR3 loop spans 15 amino acids. CDR1 and CDR2 (germline): LGHDT, YNNKEL (reference sequence). The germline V and J ends were trimmed by 2 bases and 1 base, with 8 bases remaining between them. The CDR3 sequence: CASSQRGKNTGELFF. The CDR3 nucleotides are TGTGCCAGCAGCCAAAGGGGGAAGAACACCGGGGAGCTGTTTTTT.

The table lists this clone with a count of one. CDR3 nucleotides: TGTGTCAGAAGCCCCAAATCCCCACCCCAGGGGCAACAAGAGACCCAGTACTTC. Translating it yields CVRSPKSPPQGQQETQYF. This chain links TRBV7-5 with TRBJ2-5; the table names TRBD1, a call not compared with the DNA. TRBV7-5 is labeled a pseudogene. This CDR3 region has 18 residues.

The CDR3 sequence is CASSRDREYGYTF. CDR3 coding DNA: TGTGCCAGCAGCCGGGACAGGGAGTATGGCTACACCTTC. The chain carries TRBV11-2 and TRBJ1-2; TRBD1 matches at 9 bases. Germline loops: CDR1 SGHAT, CDR2 FQNNGV. CDR3 size: 13 residues. V shed 5 bases, J shed 5 bases, and the junction held 3 bases outside the gene matches.

This clone showed up just a few times. This chain links TRBV19 with TRBJ1-2; tentatively, D is TRBD1 (6 bases). Deletions cut 0 bases from V and 2 bases from J, with 13 bases between. The CDR3 spans 16 residues. CDR1 is LNHDA, CDR2 SQIVND, per germline (reference sequence). CDR3 bases: TGTGCCAGTAGTATAGAACCCAAACAGGGAAACTATGGCTACACCTTC. The encoded protein is CASSIEPKQGNYGYTF.

The chain links TRBV28 to TRBJ1-2; 9 positions match TRBD1. Germline trimming cut 6 bases from V and 4 bases from J; bases unmatched to any gene: 15. Germline V gene sequence: CDR1 MDHEN, CDR2 SYDVKM. The CDR3 length is 17 residues. In DNA form, the CDR3 reads TGTGCCAGCAGGAACCCGTTGGGGACAGGGAGGATCTATGGCTACACCTTC. Translating it yields CASRNPLGTGRIYGYTF.

This chain uses TRBV10-3 with TRBJ2-7; 10 bases agree with TRBD2. V lost 6 bases and J lost 7; bases outside the gene matches: 6. Per the germline V gene, CDR1 is ENHRY and CDR2 is SYGVKD. This CDR3 region has 13 residues. The CDR3 bases are TGTGCCATCAGCGGGACTAGCGTAGGAGAGCAGTACTTC. Protein product: CAISGTSVGEQYF.

The gene calls are TRBV19 and TRBJ2-7; 8 bases line up with TRBD1. CDR1 and CDR2 from the germline V gene are LNHDA and SQIVND (reference sequence). The CDR3 is 13 residues long. The V gene end was trimmed by 4 bases and the J gene end by 6 bases; junction bases not matched to a gene: 5. The CDR3 nucleotides are TGTGCCAGTAGTACCCTCACAGGGGGCGAGCAGTACTTC. Translation: CASSTLTGGEQYF.

The chain recombines TRBV30 with TRBJ2-6, with 7 positions matching TRBD1. The CDR3 is made up of 15 amino acids. Per germline, CDR1 GTSNPN and CDR2 SVGIG (reference sequence). The trim removed 4 bases at V and 0 bases at J, leaving 3 bases unmatched. This CDR3 reads CAWKGQVSGANVLTF. The CDR3 DNA sequence: TGTGCCTGGAAAGGACAGGTCTCTGGGGCCAACGTCCTGACTTTC.

The rearrangement joins TRBV7-9 to TRBJ1-5, with D unclear. CDR1 is SEHNR and CDR2 is FQNEAQ in the germline V gene (reference sequence). V was clipped by 1 base and J by 4 bases, with 17 bases between them. The CDR3 extends over 17 amino acids. CDR3 DNA: TGTGCCAGCAGCTTAGTGATCGGAGATGGCGGGAATCAGCCCCAGCATTTT. Protein sequence: CASSLVIGDGGNQPQHF.

The genes are TRBV10-1 and TRBJ2-3; D is ambiguous. The CDR3 is made up of 12 amino acids. The germline CDR1 and CDR2 sequences are WNHNN and SYGVQD (reference sequence). Trimming shortened V by 3 bases and J by 2 bases, and 3 bases separated the two germline ends. The CDR3 sequence is CASSDFTDTQYF. The DNA of the CDR3 is TGCGCCAGCAGTGACTTCACAGATACGCAGTATTTT.